Presented here are 14 T cell receptor beta chains from one specimen sequenced in a study of CD8 T cells in Susac syndrome. When the RNA was reverse transcribed, random hexamers were used with an input of roughly 0.45 to 1 ug. TCRdb reprocessed the immunoSEQ multiplex PCR reads via MiXCR and lists one record per CDR3 protein. The data hold some 150,000 distinct CDR3 sequences, with 95% to 96% observed a single time. Material for sequencing was CD8+ T cells from PBMCs. The receptors here all came from a human donor with multiple sclerosis.

The gene calls are TRBV12-3 or TRBV12-4 and TRBJ2-3, with D possibly TRBD2 on 6 matching bases. V was cut by 7 bases and J by 2 bases, with 16 bases left in between. The CDR3 covers 15 residues. The CDR3 reads CASTSIAGPTDTQYF. The CDR3 DNA is TGTGCCAGCACCTCCATTGCGGGGCCCACAGATACGCAGTATTTT.

This rearrangement joins TRBV29-1 to TRBJ1-2; D remains unclear. Trimming left V 4 bases short and J 6 bases short, with 9 bases between. This CDR3 is built from 11 residues. Germline V lookup: CDR1 SQVTM, CDR2 ANQGSEA. DNA for the CDR3: TGCAGCGTTGTGCGGGCGAATGGCTACACCTTC. This codes for CSVVRANGYTF.

This rearrangement joins TRBV21-1 to TRBJ1-1. TRBV21-1 is tagged as a pseudogene. This CDR3 contains 13 residues. Here the CDR3 reads CASSKGRNTEAFF. CDR3 sequence (DNA): TGTGCCAGCAGCAAAGGCAGAAACACTGAAGCTTTCTTT.

V and J are TRBV3-1 and TRBJ1-6; D is uncertain. The germline V and J ends were trimmed by 8 bases and 10 bases, with 6 bases remaining between them. From germline, CDR1 is LGHDT and CDR2 YNNKEL (reference sequence). The CDR3 has 10 residues. The CDR3 coding sequence is TGTGCCAGCGGAGTATCACCCCTCCACTTT. As protein: CASGVSPLHF.

The rearrangement joins TRBV30 to TRBJ2-7; D is ambiguous. The CDR3 spans 13 residues. Germline CDR1 reads GTSNPN; CDR2 reads SVGIG (reference sequence). The V end lost 4 bases, the J end lost 2 bases, and 12 bases lay between the germline ends. CDR3 bases: TGTGCCTGGATGTCCCCTTTTACCTACGAGCAGTACTTC. Translated: CAWMSPFTYEQYF.

The chain couples TRBV30 to TRBJ2-5, with 8 bases aligning to TRBD2. CDR1 and CDR2 (germline): GTSNPN, SVGIG (reference sequence). The CDR3 is made up of 15 amino acids. Losses at the gene ends were 0 bases for V and 1 base for J; bases not matched to a gene: 4. This CDR3 reads CAWSVQSGGQETQYF. As DNA, the CDR3 is TGTGCCTGGAGTGTACAGAGCGGGGGCCAAGAGACCCAGTACTTC.

DNA of the CDR3: TGCAGTGCTAGTCTTCCTTGGACAGGGAGGGCTGAGCAGTTCTTC. Translation gives CSASLPWTGRAEQFF. The rearrangement joins TRBV20-1 to TRBJ2-1; tentatively, D is TRBD1 (8 bases). Germline assignment: CDR1 DFQATT and CDR2 SNEGSKA (reference sequence). CDR3 length: 15 amino acids. V was clipped by 3 bases and J by 9 bases, with 21 bases between them.

The chain uses TRBV20-1 and TRBJ2-1, with 9 positions matching TRBD1. The germline V gene has CDR1 DFQATT and CDR2 SNEGSKA (reference sequence). This CDR3 has 14 residues. Trimming took 3 bases from V and 8 from J; bases not matched to a gene: 8. The CDR3 region is CSASRTGEADEQFF. The CDR3 DNA reads as TGCAGTGCTAGCCGGACAGGGGAGGCCGATGAGCAGTTCTTC.

The genes are TRBV7-6 and TRBJ2-7, with 8 bases aligning to TRBD1. The CDR3 is 16 amino acids. J lost 3 bases, V lost 5 bases, and 12 bases had no gene match. CDR1 and CDR2 from the germline V gene are SGHVS and FNYEAQ. For the CDR3, the DNA is TGTGCCAGCAGCCCAGGTGCCGGGACAGGAGTCTACGAGCAGTACTTC. Translating it yields CASSPGAGTGVYEQYF.

This rearrangement joins TRBV14 to TRBJ1-6, with a possible D match to TRBD1 (5 bases). The CDR3 contains 13 residues. Trimming took 1 base from V and 9 from J, leaving 7 bases between them. Germline V gene lookup returns CDR1 SGHDN and CDR2 FVKESK. CDR3 amino acids: CASSQGGGSPLHF. DNA for the CDR3: TGTGCCAGCAGCCAAGGTGGGGGTTCACCCCTCCACTTT.

V is TRBV6-5 and J is TRBJ2-5; D perhaps matches TRBD1 (6 bases). With 5 bases removed from V and 2 bases from J, the gap between germline ends came to 15 bases. The CDR3 runs 15 residues. Germline CDR1 reads MNHEY; CDR2 reads SVGAGI. The CDR3 reads CASSPLRQAQETQYF. As DNA, the CDR3 is TGTGCCAGCAGTCCCCTCAGACAGGCGCAAGAGACCCAGTACTTC.

The V gene is TRBV7-9, the J gene TRBJ2-1; tentative D call: TRBD2 (5 bases). V was cut by 5 bases and J by 9 bases, with 14 bases left in between. This CDR3 comprises 13 residues. Germline CDR1 reads SEHNR; CDR2 reads FQNEAQ (reference sequence). CDR3: CASSPQDGGEQFF. The CDR3 region has the DNA TGTGCCAGCAGCCCCCAGGACGGAGGTGAGCAGTTCTTC.

This chain uses TRBV30 with TRBJ2-1; perhaps TRBD2 as D (5 bases). V was pared by 0 bases and J by 7 bases, with 7 bases between. The CDR3 is 12 residues long. The germline CDR1 and CDR2 sequences are GTSNPN and SVGIG (reference sequence). The CDR3 loop is CAWSVRGNEQFF. In DNA form, the CDR3 reads TGTGCCTGGAGTGTGAGAGGGAATGAGCAGTTCTTC.

The V gene is TRBV15, the J gene TRBJ2-5; TRBD1 is a possible D gene (5 bases). Per germline, CDR1 LNHNV and CDR2 YYDKDF (reference sequence). The ends were cut back, 0 bases at V and 6 bases at J, with 14 bases in the middle. The CDR3 extends over 15 amino acids. DNA of the CDR3: TGTGCCACCAGCAGAGATTTAGGGGATCTCAAGACCCAGTACTTC. This sequence encodes CATSRDLGDLKTQYF. Looking up the rest from reference TRBV15 and TRBJ2-5 gives the full variable domain: DAMVIQNPRYQVTQFGKPVTLSCSQTLNHNVMYWYQQKSSQAPKLLFHYYDKDFNNEADTPDNFQSRRPNTSFCFLDIRSPGLGDTAMYLCATSRDLGDLKTQYFGPGTRLLVL.